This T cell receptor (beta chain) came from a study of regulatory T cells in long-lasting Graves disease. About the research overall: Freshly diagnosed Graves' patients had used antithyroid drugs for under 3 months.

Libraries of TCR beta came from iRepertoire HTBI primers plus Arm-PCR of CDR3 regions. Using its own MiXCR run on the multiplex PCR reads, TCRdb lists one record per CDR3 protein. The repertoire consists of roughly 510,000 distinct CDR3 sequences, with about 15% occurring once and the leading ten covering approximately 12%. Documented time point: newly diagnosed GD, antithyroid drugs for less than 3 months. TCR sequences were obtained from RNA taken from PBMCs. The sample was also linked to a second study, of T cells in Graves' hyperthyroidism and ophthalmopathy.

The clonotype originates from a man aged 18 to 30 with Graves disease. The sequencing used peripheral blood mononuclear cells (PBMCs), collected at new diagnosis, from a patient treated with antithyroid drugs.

The CDR3 coding sequence is TGTGCCAGCAGGGGGGTGACTAGCGGGAGGGTATCCTACGAGCAGTACTTC. Translating it yields CASRGVTSGRVSYEQYF. J is TRBJ2-7 and V is TRBV2; 14 bases line up with TRBD2. The CDR3 loop spans 17 amino acids. Germline CDR1 reads SNHLY; CDR2 reads FYNNEI. V shed 6 bases and J 1 base; nucleotides not matched to a gene: 8.